These 29 T cell receptor beta chains were all obtained from the same sample, sequenced in a study of blood T cells in healthy people across ages. The authors ran a second PCR of roughly 7 to 11 cycles using a sample-barcoded 5' primer and a J-beta primer mix. TCRdb recomputed calls from the 5' RACE reads with MiXCR, one row per CDR3 protein. The sample consists of around 870,000 distinct CDR3 sequences, about 28% of them appearing once. The sequenced sample was blood. These receptors all come from a woman older than 75 in good health.

This chain joins TRBV7-2 and TRBJ2-1; 9 bases map to TRBD1. The germline V gene has CDR1 SGHTA and CDR2 FQGNSA. The CDR3 extends over 13 amino acids. V trimming: 6 bases; J trimming: 7 bases; junction bases outside the gene matches: 4. CDR3 sequence reads: CASRFGTGNEQFF. Written as DNA, the CDR3 is TGTGCCAGCAGATTCGGGACAGGGAATGAGCAGTTCTTC.

This clonotype showed up many times. This chain links TRBV5-1 with TRBJ2-7, with 9 nucleotides matching TRBD1. V shed 0 bases and J 3 bases; nucleotides not matched to a gene: 4. CDR1 and CDR2 from the germline V gene are SGHRS and YFSETQ. The CDR3 covers 15 residues. The CDR3 DNA reads TGCGCCAGCAGCTTGGATGGGACAGGGTTCTACGAGCAGTACTTC. Its protein is CASSLDGTGFYEQYF.

This chain joins TRBV20-1 and TRBJ2-5; 7 nucleotides match TRBD1. The CDR3 totals 13 residues. Germline loops: CDR1 DFQATT, CDR2 SNEGSKA (reference sequence). V was clipped by 2 bases and J by 11 bases; unmatched bases: 11. The DNA of the CDR3 is TGCAGTGCTAGACAGAATACAGGGGTAAGGCAGTACTTC. It is translated as CSARQNTGVRQYF.

This clonotype has ten or more counts. This chain links TRBV28 with TRBJ1-2; TRBD1 agrees at 8 bases. Germline lookup yields CDR1 MDHEN and CDR2 SYDVKM. The V segment lost 7 bases and the J segment 4 bases; nucleotides outside the gene matches: 5. This CDR3 has 13 residues. The DNA of the CDR3 is TGTGCCAGCACCAAGGGACAGGTCTATGGCTACACCTTC. It is translated as CASTKGQVYGYTF.

This clonotype was counted ten times or more. V gene TRBV20-1 combines with J gene TRBJ2-5, with a possible D match to TRBD2 (5 bases). The CDR3 contains 13 residues. CDR1 is DFQATT, CDR2 SNEGSKA, per germline (reference sequence). V was shortened by 3 bases and J by 5 bases, with 13 bases between the two germline ends. CDR3 in amino acids: CSASRPSTETQYF. For the CDR3, the DNA is TGCAGTGCTAGTCGCCCTAGCACGGAGACCCAGTACTTC.

Points on this clonotype: Germline and junction disagree at one end, which may indicate a read error. V is TRBV7-2 and J is TRBJ1-2; D uncertain. Looked up from germline, CDR1 is SGHTA and CDR2 is FQGNSA. The CDR3 contains 11 residues. The chain's CDR3 is CASSLSYGCTF. CDR3 sequence (DNA): TGTGCCAGCAGCTTATCATATGGCTGCACCTTC.

The table lists this clonotype with a few counts. This sequence joins TRBV28 and TRBJ2-3, with D possibly being TRBD1 or TRBD2 (6 bases each). V was pared by 9 bases and J by 2 bases, with 15 bases between. Looked up from germline, CDR1 is MDHEN and CDR2 is SYDVKM. CDR3 length: 14 residues. CDR3: CASKTGASTDTQYF. DNA of the CDR3: TGTGCCAGTAAAACGGGGGCCTCCACAGATACGCAGTATTTT.

The genes are TRBV2 and TRBJ2-1; D is uncertain. The V gene lost 8 bases and the J gene lost 9 bases, with 17 bases spanning the gap. The CDR3 runs 13 residues. Germline CDR1 reads SNHLY; CDR2 reads FYNNEI. The CDR3 loop reads CASPSAAGVEQFF. As DNA, the CDR3 is TGTGCCAGCCCCAGTGCAGCTGGGGTTGAGCAGTTCTTC.

The sample holds many counts of this clonotype. The rearrangement links TRBV14 to TRBJ2-7, with D possibly being TRBD1 (6 bases). The CDR3 length is 16 residues. Germline V gene lookup returns CDR1 SGHDN and CDR2 FVKESK. V shed 2 bases and J shed 5 bases, with 19 bases lying between them. CDR3 protein: CASSQQGQPRGHEQYF. The CDR3 nucleotides read TGTGCCAGCAGCCAACAGGGACAACCAAGGGGACACGAGCAGTACTTC.

This clonotype was counted at least ten times. The genes are TRBV7-6 and TRBJ2-3, with 9 positions matching TRBD1. The CDR3 totals 16 residues. The ends lost 5 bases at V and 2 bases at J; junction bases unmatched: 8. Germline V gives CDR1 SGHVS, CDR2 FNYEAQ. CDR3 residues: CASSRWDRAITDTQYF. The CDR3 DNA follows: TGTGCCAGCAGCCGCTGGGACAGGGCCATCACAGATACGCAGTATTTT.

This clonotype was counted at least ten times. The chain recombines TRBV28 with TRBJ2-3, with 9 bases that match TRBD2. The CDR3 length is 17 residues. Germline-derived CDR1 and CDR2 are MDHEN and SYDVKM. The V gene end was trimmed by 4 bases and the J gene end by 2 bases; junction bases not matched to a gene: 10. CDR3 sequence reads: CASSSQIAGDFTDTQYF. The CDR3, as DNA: TGTGCCAGCAGTTCTCAGATAGCGGGGGATTTCACAGATACGCAGTATTTT.

This clonotype was observed a few times. V and J are TRBV12-3 or TRBV12-4 and TRBJ2-2; no clear D. This CDR3 has 16 residues. Trimming shortened V by 7 bases and J by 7 bases, and 22 bases separated the two germline ends. CDR3 sequence (DNA): TGTGCCAGCAAATCCATTAGGGATCTCCGGAGCGGGGAGCTGTTTTTT. Translation gives CASKSIRDLRSGELFF.

The table lists this clonotype with many counts. This chain connects TRBV20-1 to TRBJ1-6; the match to TRBD1 covers 8 bases. The CDR3 is made up of 15 amino acids. Looked up from germline, CDR1 is DFQATT and CDR2 is SNEGSKA (reference sequence). V trimming: 5 bases; J trimming: 5 bases; junction bases outside the gene matches: 8. The DNA for the CDR3 is TGCAGTGCTCGAGGACAGGGACTAAATAATTCACCCCTCCACTTT. Its protein is CSARGQGLNNSPLHF.

This clonotype was found many times. The V call is TRBV9, the J call TRBJ2-5; 10 bases map to TRBD2. Germline V gene lookup returns CDR1 SGDLS and CDR2 YYNGEE. The V segment lost 1 base and the J segment 5 bases; nucleotides outside the gene matches: 8. This CDR3 spans 16 amino acids. CDR3 DNA: TGTGCCAGCAGCGTATCCCAGCGGGGGGGCCGGGAGACCCAGTACTTC. It encodes CASSVSQRGGRETQYF.

A word on this clonotype: A read error may be the cause here, since a much bigger clone is one base away. The conserved closing phenylalanine or tryptophan is absent in this CDR3, likely reflecting a read error. V and J are TRBV20-1 and TRBJ2-1, with 8 nucleotides matching TRBD1. With 5 bases clipped from V and 5 bases from J, the junction kept 5 bases outside the gene matches. This CDR3 is 13 amino acids long. CDR1 is DFQATT and CDR2 is SNEGSKA in the germline V gene (reference sequence). This CDR3 reads CSAGQGSDNEQFC. Written as DNA, the CDR3 is TGCAGTGCTGGACAGGGATCGGACAATGAGCAGTTCTGC.

The V and J genes are TRBV28 and TRBJ1-4; D gene unclear. The CDR3 contains 15 residues. Germline V lookup: CDR1 MDHEN, CDR2 SYDVKM. Trimming cost V 4 bases and J 0 bases, with 9 bases left between them. The CDR3 here is CASSSDGPTNEKLFF. The CDR3 DNA sequence: TGTGCCAGCAGTTCTGACGGTCCAACTAATGAAAAACTGTTTTTT. Combining the CDR3 with reference TRBV28 and TRBJ1-4 gives the whole variable domain DVKVTQSSRYLVKRTGEKVFLECVQDMDHENMFWYRQDPGLGLRLIYFSYDVKMKEKGDIPEGYSVSREKKERFSLILESASTNQTSMYLCASSSDGPTNEKLFFGSGTQLSVL.

This clonotype was detected a few times. This chain connects TRBV4-3 to TRBJ2-2; no reliable D call. The CDR3 covers 13 residues. Germline lookup yields CDR1 LGHNA and CDR2 YSLEER. V dropped 0 bases and J dropped 7 bases, with 6 bases sitting between them. The chain's CDR3 is CASSQEVHGELFF. The CDR3 bases are TGCGCCAGCAGCCAAGAAGTCCACGGGGAGCTGTTTTTT.

This clonotype has more than one count but fewer than ten. The chain is built from TRBV18 and TRBJ2-7; D gene ambiguous. The CDR3 length is 12 residues. Trimming removed 3 bases from V and 3 bases from J, with 6 bases in between. The germline gives CDR1 KGHSH, CDR2 LQKENI. In DNA form, the CDR3 reads TGTGCCAGCTCACCCTACAGCTACGAGCAGTACTTC. Its translation is CASSPYSYEQYF.

The V call is TRBV4-3, the J call TRBJ2-5; no reliable D call. Germline CDR1 and CDR2: LGHNA and YSLEER. The CDR3 consists of 15 residues. Trimming stripped 0 bases from V and 7 bases from J, with 15 bases between. This chain's CDR3 is CASSQDRVSSGTQYF. CDR3 DNA sequence: TGCGCCAGCAGCCAAGATAGGGTCAGTTCAGGGACCCAGTACTTC.

This clonotype was counted at least ten times. The chain is built from TRBV7-9 and TRBJ2-5; a possible D gene is TRBD1 (6 bases). Germline CDR1 SEHNR, CDR2 FQNEAQ (reference sequence). The CDR3 has 14 residues. Trimming shortened V by 5 bases and J by 4 bases, and 14 bases separated the two germline ends. The CDR3 DNA is TGTGCCAGCAGCCCGACAGGTACAGGAGAGACCCAGTACTTC. Protein product: CASSPTGTGETQYF.

This clonotype was seen many times. This chain connects TRBV20-1 to TRBJ2-1, with TRBD1 as a possible D gene (5 bases). Germline lookup yields CDR1 DFQATT and CDR2 SNEGSKA (reference sequence). Trimming took off 5 bases at V and 7 bases at J, with 15 bases between the two ends. The CDR3 length is 13 residues. Written as DNA, the CDR3 is TGCAGTGCTCCCGGAGATTACAGGAATGAGCAGTTCTTC. Translating it yields CSAPGDYRNEQFF.

Here the CDR3 DNA reads TGTGCCAGCAGCTTTCAGGCCATCTATGGCTACACCTTC. It specifies CASSFQAIYGYTF. The chain carries TRBV7-2 and TRBJ1-2; D gene ambiguous. This CDR3 has 13 residues. Germline V gene lookup returns CDR1 SGHTA and CDR2 FQGNSA. The ends were cut back, 3 bases at V and 4 bases at J, with 9 bases in the middle. Drawing the rest from reference TRBV7-2 and TRBJ1-2, the complete variable domain is GAGVSQSPSNKVTEKGKDVELRCDPISGHTALYWYRQSLGQGLEFLIYFQGNSAPDKSGLPSDRFSAERTGGSVSTLTIQRTQQEDSAVYLCASSFQAIYGYTFGSGTRLTVV.

V and J are TRBV20-1 and TRBJ2-1; 7 nucleotides match TRBD2. The CDR3 is 14 amino acids. CDR1 and CDR2 (germline): DFQATT, SNEGSKA (reference sequence). The V segment lost 6 bases and the J segment 3 bases; nucleotides outside the gene matches: 8. CDR3 loop: CSAGGDFLYNEQFF. Here the CDR3 DNA reads TGCAGTGCGGGGGGGGACTTTCTCTACAATGAGCAGTTCTTC.

Comments on this clonotype: This may stem from a read error, because a much larger clone lies one nucleotide away. The rearrangement joins TRBV6-6 to TRBJ1-2; unclear D gene. In germline, CDR1 is MNHNY, CDR2 SVGAGI (reference sequence). V shed 7 bases and J shed 0 bases, with 12 bases lying between them. The CDR3 is 14 amino acids. The CDR3 DNA follows: TGTGCCAGCACCCCAAATCCAACTAACTATGGCTACACCTTC. Protein: CASTPNPTNYGYTF.

This clonotype was picked up a small number of times. J is TRBJ1-6 and V is TRBV7-2, with D uncertain. CDR1 and CDR2 from the germline V gene are SGHTA and FQGNSA. The V end was cut by 0 bases, the J end by 5 bases, with 14 bases between. CDR3 size: 17 residues. Here the CDR3 DNA reads TGTGCCAGCAGCTTAGCTCTAAGGCGGAGACATAATTCACCCCTCCACTTT. It codes for CASSLALRRRHNSPLHF.

About this clonotype: At one boundary the junction diverges from the germline segment, which might be a read error. This sequence joins TRBV6-2 or TRBV6-3 and TRBJ2-3; possible D gene TRBD1, 6 bases. Germline V gives CDR1 MNHEY, CDR2 SVGEGT. The CDR3 runs to 18 residues. The CDR3 here is CASSYLVGARHLTGTQYF. CDR3 in DNA: TGTGCCAGCAGTTACTTAGTTGGCGCCAGGCACTTGACAGGTACGCAGTATTTT.

The V and J genes are TRBV3-1 and TRBJ2-1, with D unclear. The CDR3 is 17 residues long. V was trimmed by 1 base and J by 0 bases, leaving 13 bases between them. CDR1 and CDR2 (germline): LGHDT, YNNKEL (reference sequence). CDR3 coding DNA: TGTGCCAGCAGCCAAGGCCGACCGTCTAGCTCCTACAATGAGCAGTTCTTC. It yields the protein CASSQGRPSSSYNEQFF.

The chain joins TRBV29-1 to TRBJ1-5; D remains unclear. Germline loops: CDR1 SQVTM, CDR2 ANQGSEA. Trimming removed 4 bases at V and 2 bases at J, with 12 bases between. The CDR3 sequence is 14 residues long. The CDR3 here is CSVVFGSGNQPQHF. The CDR3 bases are TGCAGCGTTGTGTTCGGGTCTGGCAATCAGCCCCAGCATTTT.

Of note for this clonotype: With a much larger clone just one base away, this may be a read error. CDR3 amino acids: CASSYSDRGSYGYTF. DNA of the CDR3: TGTGCCAGCAGTTACTCGGACAGGGGAAGCTATGGCTACACCTTC. V and J are TRBV6-5 and TRBJ1-2; 9 bases align to TRBD1. Germline-derived CDR1 and CDR2 are MNHEY and SVGAGI. After removal of 0 bases from V and 4 bases from J, the junction contained 3 bases not matched to a gene. CDR3 size: 15 residues.